The next 24 T cell receptor beta chains were all read from a single sample in a study of T cells in Graves' hyperthyroidism and ophthalmopathy. Amplification of TCR beta CDR3 regions used RNA as the template. RT-PCR in the first round (using the HTBI primer set) targeted the TCR CDR3. One entry per CDR3 protein results from TCRdb running MiXCR on the multiplex PCR reads. The table lists approximately 430,000 distinct CDR3 sequences, over 12% of them singletons. The sequenced sample was blood. All receptors come from a man aged 18 to 30 with Graves' ophthalmopathy.

In this sample, this clonotype turned up many times. The rearrangement links TRBV6-1 to TRBJ2-3; TRBD2 might be the D (6 bases). CDR1 and CDR2 from the germline V gene are MNHNS and SASEGT. The CDR3 contains 14 residues. The germline V and J ends were trimmed by 6 bases and 4 bases, with 14 bases remaining between them. CDR3 in DNA: TGTGCCAGCAGCCGGGAGTACGTCCCAGATACGCAGTATTTT. Amino acid sequence: CASSREYVPDTQYF.

This clonotype has a count of ten or more. CDR3 protein: CASSNAWARETQYF. CDR3 nucleotides: TGTGCCAGCAGTAACGCCTGGGCCCGTGAGACCCAGTACTTC. The genes are TRBV28 and TRBJ2-5, with D uncertain. V shed 5 bases and J shed 5 bases, with 15 bases lying between them. The CDR3 has 14 amino acids. CDR1 and CDR2 from the germline V gene are MDHEN and SYDVKM.

This clonotype was seen only a few times. The J gene is TRBJ2-6, the V gene TRBV6-1, with D possibly matching TRBD2 (6 bases). CDR1 is MNHNS, CDR2 SASEGT, per germline. The CDR3 has 15 amino acids. V dropped 6 bases and J dropped 0 bases, with 9 bases sitting between them. In DNA, the CDR3 is TGTGCCAGCAGGGGGGGTAGCTCTGGGGCCAACGTCCTGACTTTC. Amino acid sequence: CASRGGSSGANVLTF.

This clonotype came up a few times. The gene calls are TRBV11-3 and TRBJ2-2; D may be TRBD1 or TRBD2 (5 bases each). Trimming left V 1 base short and J 7 bases short, with 7 bases between. CDR3 length: 13 amino acids. Germline V gene sequence: CDR1 SGHNT, CDR2 YENEEA. The CDR3 coding sequence is TGTGCCAGCAGCTTAGGGGGGTACGGGGAGCTGTTTTTT. Protein sequence: CASSLGGYGELFF.

This clonotype appeared many times. The chain has TRBV12-3 or TRBV12-4 and TRBJ1-5; possible D gene TRBD1, 6 bases. With 3 bases removed from V and 3 bases from J, the gap between germline ends came to 12 bases. The CDR3 contains 15 residues. CDR3 in amino acids: CASSFPGAPNQPQHF. CDR3 coding DNA: TGTGCCAGCAGTTTTCCGGGGGCACCCAATCAGCCCCAGCATTTT.

This clonotype was seen a handful of times. The V and J genes are TRBV30 and TRBJ1-5; possibly TRBD1 for D (6 bases). CDR1 GTSNPN and CDR2 SVGIG come from the germline V gene (reference sequence). Between the trimmed V and J ends, which lost 2 bases and 0 bases, there was a span of 11 bases. CDR3 length equals 15 residues. The CDR3, as DNA: TGTGCCTGGAGTAGGGACATTACTAGCAATCAGCCCCAGCATTTT. This encodes CAWSRDITSNQPQHF.

This clonotype has a count of ten or more. The chain's CDR3 is CASSRTDTSTDTQYF. The CDR3 bases are TGTGCCAGCAGCCGGACGGATACTAGCACAGATACGCAGTATTTT. The gene calls are TRBV7-9 and TRBJ2-3; D unclear. The CDR3 is 15 amino acids. Deletions cut 5 bases from V and 0 bases from J, with 12 bases between. CDR1 and CDR2 (germline): SEHNR, FQNEAQ (reference sequence).

V is TRBV25-1 and J is TRBJ2-5, with D uncertain. V was pared by 0 bases and J by 1 base, with 12 bases between. Per the germline V gene, CDR1 is MGHDK and CDR2 is SYGVNS. The CDR3 length is 16 residues. This CDR3 is CASSEYKAAFQETQYF. In DNA, the CDR3 is TGTGCCAGCAGTGAATACAAGGCCGCCTTCCAAGAGACCCAGTACTTC.

This clonotype occurred many times. The chain has TRBV7-8 and TRBJ2-2; D call uncertain. Germline CDR1 is SGHVS and CDR2 is FQNEAQ. V was trimmed by 6 bases and J by 4 bases, leaving 6 bases between them. The CDR3 is 12 amino acids. CDR3 loop: CASRYLTGELFF. In DNA form, the CDR3 reads TGTGCCAGCAGATATCTCACCGGGGAGCTGTTTTTT.

This clonotype was counted at least ten times. The V gene is TRBV2, the J gene TRBJ2-1; D is possibly TRBD2 (6 bases). Trimming took 4 bases from V and 9 from J, leaving 10 bases between them. This CDR3 has 12 amino acids. Germline V gene lookup returns CDR1 SNHLY and CDR2 FYNNEI. CDR3 in amino acids: CASSAGGFEQFF. CDR3 nucleotides: TGTGCCAGCAGTGCTGGAGGGTTTGAGCAGTTCTTC.

This clonotype has ten or more counts. V is TRBV6-1 and J is TRBJ1-1; 9 bases agree with TRBD1. Germline V gene sequence: CDR1 MNHNS, CDR2 SASEGT. The junction had 15 bases not matched to a gene; V was cut back by 6 bases and J by 7 bases. The CDR3 length is 16 residues. The CDR3: CASRRERVQGAGEAFF. CDR3 nucleotides: TGTGCCAGCAGAAGGGAAAGGGTACAGGGGGCTGGTGAAGCTTTCTTT.

This clonotype was recorded a few times. The chain is built from TRBV29-1 and TRBJ1-6, with TRBD1 as a possible D gene (6 bases). Germline loops: CDR1 SQVTM, CDR2 ANQGSEA. This CDR3 comprises 13 residues. The ends were cut back, 7 bases at V and 8 bases at J, with 15 bases in the middle. CDR3 protein: CSARTAGDSPLHF. The CDR3 DNA follows: TGCAGCGCTAGGACAGCGGGGGATTCACCCCTCCACTTT.

This clonotype was seen repeatedly, ten times or more. The chain links TRBV6-1 to TRBJ1-2; D ambiguous. V lost 5 bases and J 5 bases, leaving 24 bases between the germline ends. The CDR3 extends over 17 amino acids. The germline V gene encodes CDR1 MNHNS and CDR2 SASEGT. For the CDR3, the DNA is TGTGCCAGCAGTTACTTGACCACGAGCCTGTTTGGTTATGGCTACACCTTC. It yields the protein CASSYLTTSLFGYGYTF.

At least ten counts were recorded for this clonotype. V usage is TRBV2 and J usage is TRBJ2-7; D remains unclear. Germline V gives CDR1 SNHLY, CDR2 FYNNEI. This CDR3 has 13 residues. Trimming stripped 2 bases from V and 1 base from J, with 6 bases between. The CDR3 reads CASSERISYEQYF. The DNA of the CDR3 is TGTGCCAGCAGTGAAAGAATTTCCTACGAGCAGTACTTC.

This clonotype was picked up many times. The chain recombines TRBV7-9 with TRBJ1-2; maybe TRBD1 (5 bases). The CDR3 covers 14 residues. Germline V gene lookup returns CDR1 SEHNR and CDR2 FQNEAQ (reference sequence). V was trimmed by 1 base and J by 4 bases, leaving 10 bases between them. The DNA for the CDR3 is TGTGCCAGCAGCTTAGACGGGACCCCCTATGGCTACACCTTC. Its protein is CASSLDGTPYGYTF. The full variable domain, in which reference TRBV7-9 and TRBJ1-2 provide the parts outside the CDR3, is DTGVSQNPRHKITKRGQNVTFRCDPISEHNRLYWYRQTLGQGPEFLTYFQNEAQLEKSRLLSDRFSAERPKGSFSTLEIQRTEQGDSAMYLCASSLDGTPYGYTFGSGTRLTVV.

This clonotype came up a few times. V and J are TRBV5-1 and TRBJ1-3, with D possibly matching TRBD1 (5 bases). The CDR3 contains 14 residues. Germline-derived CDR1 and CDR2 are SGHRS and YFSETQ. Trimming removed 4 bases from V and 2 bases from J, with 10 bases in between. In DNA, the CDR3 is TGCGCCAGCAGCACCGGGGGGGCTGGAAACACCATATATTTT. Amino acids: CASSTGGAGNTIYF. The full variable domain, in which reference TRBV5-1 and TRBJ1-3 provide the parts outside the CDR3, is KAGVTQTPRYLIKTRGQQVTLSCSPISGHRSVSWYQQTPGQGLQFLFEYFSETQRNKGNFPGRFSGRQFSNSRSEMNVSTLELGDSALYLCASSTGGAGNTIYFGEGSWLTVV.

This clonotype was counted many times. The chain links TRBV20-1 to TRBJ2-7, with 10 bases fitting TRBD2. In germline, CDR1 is DFQATT, CDR2 SNEGSKA (reference sequence). This CDR3 contains 14 residues. The trim removed 0 bases at V and 9 bases at J, leaving 8 bases unmatched. The CDR3 sequence is CSARDRASGSSQYF. The CDR3 region has the DNA TGCAGTGCTAGAGATCGTGCTAGCGGGAGTTCGCAGTACTTC.

This clonotype was seen repeatedly, ten times or more. The chain links TRBV7-9 to TRBJ2-3; possible D gene TRBD2, 6 bases. Deletions cut 2 bases from V and 2 bases from J, with 11 bases between. The CDR3 spans 15 residues. Germline V gene lookup returns CDR1 SEHNR and CDR2 FQNEAQ (reference sequence). The CDR3: CASSLTGRPTDTQYF. The CDR3 DNA follows: TGTGCCAGCAGCTTAACCGGGAGACCCACAGATACGCAGTATTTT.

The chain joins TRBV6-2 or TRBV6-3 to TRBJ2-2, with 7 bases that match TRBD2. The CDR3 length is 15 residues. Germline V gene lookup returns CDR1 MNHEY and CDR2 SVGEGT. The V gene end was trimmed by 8 bases and the J gene end by 6 bases; junction bases not matched to a gene: 12. DNA for the CDR3: TGTGCCAGCTCCTTGCTGGCGGGAGACGCCGGGGAGCTGTTTTTT. It translates to CASSLLAGDAGELFF.

A remark on this clonotype: Possible read error: a much larger clone is one base away. The CDR3 protein is CASGQDRVHEQYF. CDR3 sequence (DNA): TGTGCCAGCGGCCAGGACAGGGTCCACGAGCAGTACTTC. The chain recombines TRBV27 with TRBJ2-7; 8 bases map to TRBD1. CDR1 and CDR2 (germline): MNHEY, SMNVEV (reference sequence). This CDR3 has 13 amino acids. V shed 8 bases, J shed 5 bases, and the junction held 8 bases outside the gene matches.

Ten or more counts support this clonotype. The CDR3 coding sequence is TGTGCCAGCAGTTACTCGATCCCTGGCCTAGATACGCAGTATTTT. This codes for CASSYSIPGLDTQYF. This chain joins TRBV6-5 and TRBJ2-3; D ambiguous. V lost 0 bases and J 5 bases, leaving 12 bases between the germline ends. The CDR3 covers 15 residues. Germline-derived CDR1 and CDR2 are MNHEY and SVGAGI.

Notes on this clonotype: This sequence may be a read error, since a much larger clone differs from it by one base. The rearrangement joins TRBV11-3 to TRBJ2-7, with 9 bases matching TRBD2. V was pared by 0 bases and J by 9 bases, with 3 bases of the junction left unmatched. Germline V gene lookup returns CDR1 SGHNT and CDR2 YENEEA. This CDR3 comprises 13 residues. CDR3 protein: CASSLELAGGQYF. The CDR3 nucleotides are TGTGCCAGCAGCTTAGAACTAGCGGGCGGGCAGTACTTC.

In this sample, this clonotype turned up a few times. The chain carries TRBV9 and TRBJ2-3, with 13 bases fitting TRBD2. Unmatched junction bases numbered 7, after V lost 4 bases and J lost 5 bases. Germline CDR1 reads SGDLS; CDR2 reads YYNGEE. CDR3 length equals 16 residues. CDR3 loop: CASSMGLAGSGDTQYF. The DNA of the CDR3 is TGTGCCAGCAGCATGGGACTAGCGGGATCCGGAGATACGCAGTATTTT.

There are a few counts of this clonotype. The CDR3 nucleotides read TGCAGTGCTAGAGAAGCACCAATGAACAAAAACATTCAGTACTTC. Translating it yields CSAREAPMNKNIQYF. This rearrangement joins TRBV20-1 to TRBJ2-4; D unresolved. The germline gives CDR1 DFQATT, CDR2 SNEGSKA (reference sequence). The CDR3 runs to 15 residues. The V gene lost 0 bases and the J gene lost 3 bases, with 12 bases spanning the gap.